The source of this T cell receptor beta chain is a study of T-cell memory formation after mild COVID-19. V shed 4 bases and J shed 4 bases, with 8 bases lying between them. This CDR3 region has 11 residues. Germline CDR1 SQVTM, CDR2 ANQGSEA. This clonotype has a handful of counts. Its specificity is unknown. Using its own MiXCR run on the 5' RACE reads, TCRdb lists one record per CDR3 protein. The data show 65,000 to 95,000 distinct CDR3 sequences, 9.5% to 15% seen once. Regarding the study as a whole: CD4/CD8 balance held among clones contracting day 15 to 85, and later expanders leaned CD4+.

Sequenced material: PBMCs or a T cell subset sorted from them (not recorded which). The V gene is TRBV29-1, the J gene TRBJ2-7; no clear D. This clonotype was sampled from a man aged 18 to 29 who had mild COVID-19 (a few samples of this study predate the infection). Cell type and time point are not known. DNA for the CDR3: TGCAGCGTTGCCGACGGATACGAGCAGTACGTC. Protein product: CSVADGYEQYV.